The rows below give T cell receptor beta chains drawn from one sample of a study of blood T cell repertoires in COVID-19. Sequencing used immunoSEQ multiplex PCR; TCRdb keeps in-frame clones, though not all of them. The repertoire holds about 120,000 clones, approximately 80% seen once, with roughly 7.1% in the top ten. The specimen was peripheral blood. The receptors were sampled from a man in his sixties or seventies with active or convalescent COVID-19. Both conserved end residues are part of each CDR3. Each record gives: V gene, J gene, CDR3 protein.

V gene: TRBV18
J gene: TRBJ1-6
CDR3 protein: CASSQSGDRSPLHF

V gene: TRBV18
J gene: TRBJ2-5
CDR3 protein: CASTPSLAGGQETQYF

V gene: TRBV7-8
J gene: TRBJ1-4
CDR3 protein: CASSLERGIGIEKLFF

V gene: TRBV6-1
J gene: TRBJ2-1
CDR3 protein: CASSEVSGVYNEQFF

V gene: TRBV11-3
J gene: TRBJ1-6
CDR3 protein: CASSQGSSYNSPLHF

V gene: TRBV30
J gene: TRBJ1-5
CDR3 protein: CAWSTQGNQPQHF

V gene: TRBV7-9
J gene: TRBJ1-2
CDR3 protein: CASSLGDRRHYGYTF

V gene: TRBV5-1
J gene: TRBJ1-1
CDR3 protein: CASSLVTGGNTEAFF

V gene: TRBV5-4
J gene: TRBJ2-1
CDR3 protein: CASSLELRKAGNNEQFF

V gene: TRBV7-9
J gene: TRBJ1-5
CDR3 protein: CASSQDTVNQPQHF

V gene: TRBV19
J gene: TRBJ1-1
CDR3 protein: CASDRDRGSGEAFF

V gene: TRBV19
J gene: TRBJ2-1
CDR3 protein: CASRGRTAATDEQFF

V gene: TRBV6-1
J gene: TRBJ1-2
CDR3 protein: CASSEAVIHRGSNYGYTF

V gene: TRBV7-2
J gene: TRBJ1-5
CDR3 protein: CASSSEGAGGQPQHF

V gene: TRBV7-2
J gene: TRBJ2-4
CDR3 protein: CASSLASGRWGLAGYQKNIQYF

V gene: TRBV4-2
J gene: TRBJ1-2
CDR3 protein: CASSQESFGSVMGQEDYGYTF

V gene: TRBV7-2
J gene: TRBJ1-1
CDR3 protein: CASSSPDRAEREAFF

V gene: TRBV6-5
J gene: TRBJ2-1
CDR3 protein: CASSYEAGAPYNEQFF

V gene: TRBV6-5
J gene: TRBJ1-2
CDR3 protein: CASSTGTAGYTF

V gene: TRBV9
J gene: TRBJ2-7
CDR3 protein: CASSTQADPTLYEQYF

V gene: TRBV6-2/TRBV6-3
J gene: TRBJ1-4
CDR3 protein: CASSYPRVWEKLFF

V gene: TRBV7-2
J gene: TRBJ2-5
CDR3 protein: CASRLDGTGLETQYF

V gene: TRBV18
J gene: TRBJ1-5
CDR3 protein: CASSQRTGGRLFGNQPQHF

V gene: TRBV12-3/TRBV12-4
J gene: TRBJ2-7
CDR3 protein: CASSFTQADEQYF

V gene: TRBV7-8
J gene: TRBJ2-7
CDR3 protein: CASSPLPGTSVHEQYF

V gene: TRBV7-6
J gene: TRBJ1-3
CDR3 protein: CASSFSDTTVPGNTIYF

V gene: TRBV7-3
J gene: TRBJ1-3
CDR3 protein: CASSLNGLGNSGNTIYF

V gene: TRBV7-9
J gene: TRBJ1-2
CDR3 protein: CASSSGRNYGYTF

V gene: TRBV5-1
J gene: TRBJ1-6
CDR3 protein: CASSLVGQGAYSPLHF

V gene: TRBV7-3
J gene: TRBJ2-3
CDR3 protein: CASRSGTSADTQYF

V gene: TRBV7-9
J gene: TRBJ2-2
CDR3 protein: CASSKQVLNTGELFF

V gene: TRBV7-8
J gene: TRBJ2-5
CDR3 protein: CASSLQQGKGQETQYF

V gene: TRBV4-3
J gene: TRBJ2-7
CDR3 protein: CASSQDSNYAYEQYF

V gene: TRBV9
J gene: TRBJ2-7
CDR3 protein: CASSVEGGRVYEQYF

V gene: TRBV6-2/TRBV6-3
J gene: TRBJ2-4
CDR3 protein: CASSNGQAKNIQYF

V gene: TRBV5-8
J gene: TRBJ2-1
CDR3 protein: CASRLSVEQFF

V gene: TRBV18
J gene: TRBJ2-7
CDR3 protein: CASSLGQGPSYEQYF

V gene: TRBV5-5
J gene: TRBJ2-3
CDR3 protein: CASSWARSDTQYF

V gene: TRBV6-6
J gene: TRBJ1-5
CDR3 protein: CASSPGSGQPQHF

V gene: TRBV20-1
J gene: TRBJ2-7
CDR3 protein: CSASPGQGAYEQYF

V gene: TRBV5-8
J gene: TRBJ1-2
CDR3 protein: CASSLGLRLSHGYTF

V gene: TRBV28
J gene: TRBJ2-3
CDR3 protein: CASSMRQGGAGDTQYF

V gene: TRBV28
J gene: TRBJ2-3
CDR3 protein: CASSLLEGDRGTDTQYF

V gene: TRBV5-1
J gene: TRBJ2-1
CDR3 protein: CASSSQLAGNNEQFF

V gene: TRBV4-1
J gene: TRBJ1-4
CDR3 protein: CASTLSQAFSEKLFF

V gene: TRBV9
J gene: TRBJ1-2
CDR3 protein: CASSVQGATNYGYTF

V gene: TRBV6-1
J gene: TRBJ1-3
CDR3 protein: CASSEKEGRPGNTIYF

V gene: TRBV29-1
J gene: TRBJ2-1
CDR3 protein: CSVERLAGVYNEQFF

V gene: TRBV11-2
J gene: TRBJ2-3
CDR3 protein: CASRSVGTGVRSDTQYF

V gene: TRBV28
J gene: TRBJ1-2
CDR3 protein: CASIPGQGNYGYTF

V gene: TRBV18
J gene: TRBJ1-1
CDR3 protein: CASSPPMGQGSTEAFF

V gene: TRBV7-2
J gene: TRBJ2-7
CDR3 protein: CASSLGQGIYEQYF

V gene: TRBV11-2
J gene: TRBJ1-4
CDR3 protein: CASSPSWTNEKLFF

V gene: TRBV7-8
J gene: TRBJ1-5
CDR3 protein: CASSTDRNQPQHF

V gene: TRBV27
J gene: TRBJ2-1
CDR3 protein: CASSHNPHNPHNEQFF

V gene: TRBV6-4
J gene: TRBJ1-1
CDR3 protein: CASSDGTGGSEAFF

V gene: TRBV7-8
J gene: TRBJ1-5
CDR3 protein: CASSLVRGNQPQHF